These T cell receptor beta chains were read from a single sample in a study of cytomegalovirus exposure and HLA in healthy donors. Sequencing used immunoSEQ multiplex PCR; TCRdb keeps in-frame clones, though not all of them. The sample lists 80,000 to 100,000 clones, roughly 76% occurring once. The specimen was PBMCs. The receptors derive from a man aged 40-55 years in good health and CMV-seronegative. Both conserved end residues are part of each CDR3. Fields, in order: V gene, clone size, J gene, D gene, CDR3 DNA, CDR3 protein. The D gene is left open where the match is weak. Size is stated for part of the rows, as once, few or many counts, or as a class when the clone is expanded.

>TRBV9|-|TRBJ2-7|TRBD1
TGTGCCAGCAGCGTAGATGCAGGGGGTAGCATCTACGAGCAGTACTTC
CASSVDAGGSIYEQYF
>TRBV6-1|-|TRBJ2-1|TRBD2
TGTGCCAGCAGTGGGACTAGCGGGGGGACAAGCTCCTACAATGAGCAGTTCTTC
CASSGTSGGTSSYNEQFF
>TRBV29-1|once|TRBJ2-3|TRBD2
TGCAGCGTTGGTCCCAGCGGGGGGAGATTTAGCACAGATACGCAGTATTTT
CSVGPSGGRFSTDTQYF
>TRBV27|-|TRBJ2-7|TRBD1
TGTGCCAGCAGTTTTCTACGGGACAGGGGCGACTACGAGCAGTACTTC
CASSFLRDRGDYEQYF
>TRBV6-5|once|TRBJ2-5|TRBD1
TGTGCCAGCAGTTACGACAGGGGGCGCGGGGAGACCCAGTACTTC
CASSYDRGRGETQYF
>TRBV4-1|few|TRBJ2-3|-
TGCGCCAGCAGCCGGGGCGGGGGCACAGATACGCAGTATTTT
CASSRGGGTDTQYF
>TRBV7-9|-|TRBJ2-7|TRBD2
TGTGCCAGCAGCTTGGGATGGGGGGGCTCCTACGAGCAGTACTTC
CASSLGWGGSYEQYF
>TRBV27|once|TRBJ2-3|-
TGTGCCAGCAGAATGAGGCAGGGCTGGGGTAACACAGATACGCAGTATTTT
CASRMRQGWGNTDTQYF
>TRBV4-3|-|TRBJ2-1|TRBD2
TGCGCCAGCAGCGGCACTGGACTAGCGGCCTACAATGAGCAGTTCTTC
CASSGTGLAAYNEQFF
>TRBV7-9|-|TRBJ2-7|TRBD1
TGTGCCAGCAGCTCCGGGACAGGGGTAGTCCACGAGCAGTACTTC
CASSSGTGVVHEQYF
>TRBV6-6|once|TRBJ2-5|-
TGTGCCAGCAGCCCAACTAGTCCACAAGAGACCCAGTACTTC
CASSPTSPQETQYF
>TRBV19|-|TRBJ2-6|TRBD1
TGTGCCAGTAGACTCACCTTTCCCCAAGGACAGGGTGGGTCTGGGGCCAACGTCCTGACTTTC
CASRLTFPQGQGGSGANVLTF
>TRBV11-2|-|TRBJ1-3|-
TGTGCCAGCAGCTTAGGGGTTAGGAGTGGAAACACCATATATTTT
CASSLGVRSGNTIYF
>TRBV7-9|-|TRBJ2-2|-
TGTGCCAGCAGCTTAAACGGGGCCGGGGAGCTGTTTTTT
CASSLNGAGELFF